One and the same sample provided the 13 T cell receptor beta chains below, sequenced in a study of PD-1 blockade in classical Hodgkin lymphoma. Measured with immunoSEQ multiplex PCR; TCRdb has only the in-frame clones, and not every one. Of nearly 25,000 clones listed, 80% are singletons. Each and every patient relapsed after autologous stem cell transplantation, and patients got differing brentuximab vedotin exposure. Sequencing was performed on peripheral blood mononuclear cells (PBMCs), taken at baseline. The source is a human donor with classical Hodgkin lymphoma.

The CDR3 reads CASSSVSGTGPDTQYF. Here the CDR3 DNA reads TGTGCCAGCAGTTCCGTGTCGGGGACAGGTCCAGATACGCAGTATTTT. The V and J genes are TRBV6-5 and TRBJ2-3; 8 nucleotides agree with TRBD1. Per the germline V gene, CDR1 is MNHEY and CDR2 is SVGAGI. V dropped 4 bases and J dropped 4; count of bases not matched to a gene: 10. This CDR3 has 16 residues.

The chain uses TRBV28 and TRBJ2-3; D remains ambiguous. Trimming removed 5 bases at V and 6 bases at J, with 21 bases between. Germline-derived CDR1 and CDR2 are MDHEN and SYDVKM. CDR3 length: 16 amino acids. The CDR3 sequence is CASSTGTQPATDTQYF. CDR3 DNA sequence: TGTGCCAGCAGTACCGGTACGCAGCCCGCGACGGATACGCAGTATTTT.

This clone was observed once. The V call is TRBV4-1, the J call TRBJ2-3; D is ambiguous. The V end lost 4 bases, the J end lost 3 bases, and 11 bases lay between the germline ends. This CDR3 is 14 amino acids long. The germline CDR1 and CDR2 sequences are MGHRA and YSYEKL. The CDR3 region is CASSPRSGTDTQYF. CDR3 nucleotides: TGCGCCAGCAGCCCGCGTTCAGGTACAGATACGCAGTATTTT.

This chain joins TRBV7-9 and TRBJ2-6; 8 positions agree with TRBD2. V lost 4 bases and J lost 2; bases outside the gene matches: 7. From germline, CDR1 is SEHNR and CDR2 FQNEAQ (reference sequence). The CDR3 has 17 residues. The CDR3 reads CASSSIRREAGANVLTF. For the CDR3, the DNA is TGTGCCAGCAGCTCGATTAGGCGGGAGGCTGGGGCCAACGTCCTGACTTTC.

This clone came up a few times. The chain has TRBV7-9 and TRBJ2-5; no definite D call. Germline V gene sequence: CDR1 SEHNR, CDR2 FQNEAQ (reference sequence). There are 15 residues in the CDR3. The V end lost 1 base, the J end lost 1 base, and 10 bases lay between the germline ends. The CDR3: CASSLDVTGQETQYF. The CDR3 DNA reads as TGTGCCAGCAGCTTAGACGTCACGGGCCAAGAGACCCAGTACTTC.

The chain employs TRBV7-2 and TRBJ1-6; tentative D call: TRBD1 (5 bases). The CDR3 is 16 residues long. Germline-derived CDR1 and CDR2 are SGHTA and FQGNSA. V lost 3 bases to trimming and J lost 8 bases, with 17 bases between them. The CDR3 loop is CASSLGGSITHSPLHF. The DNA for the CDR3 is TGTGCCAGCAGCTTGGGGGGGAGTATTACGCATTCACCCCTCCACTTT.

This sequence joins TRBV28 and TRBJ2-5, with D possibly being TRBD2 (6 bases). V was clipped by 6 bases and J by 2 bases, with 10 bases between them. Germline loops: CDR1 MDHEN, CDR2 SYDVKM. This CDR3 is 13 amino acids long. The CDR3 loop is CASRPRGQETQYF. The CDR3 coding sequence is TGTGCCAGCAGACCTCGGGGGCAAGAGACCCAGTACTTC.

The genes are TRBV19 and TRBJ2-5; D is tentatively TRBD1 or TRBD2 (5 bases each). Germline lookup yields CDR1 LNHDA and CDR2 SQIVND (reference sequence). The CDR3 covers 13 residues. V lost 2 bases, J lost 5 bases, and 9 bases lay in between. The CDR3 loop is CASSIRGGETQYF. CDR3 nucleotides: TGTGCCAGTAGTATACGGGGCGGCGAGACCCAGTACTTC.

The chain recombines TRBV4-3 with TRBJ1-1; maybe TRBD1 (6 bases). With 1 base removed from V and 5 bases from J, the gap between germline ends came to 17 bases. The CDR3 has 16 residues. CDR1 is LGHNA, CDR2 YSLEER, per germline. As DNA, the CDR3 is TGCGCCAGCAGCCAAGCCCCCGACAGGCCGTTGACTGAAGCTTTCTTT. It is translated as CASSQAPDRPLTEAFF.

This chain joins TRBV28 and TRBJ1-1, with TRBD1 matching over 9 bases. CDR1 and CDR2 (germline): MDHEN, SYDVKM. CDR3 length equals 17 residues. J was trimmed by 0 bases and V by 6 bases; bases with no gene match: 11. CDR3 sequence: CASSTNRGPVMNTEAFF. The CDR3 nucleotides read TGTGCCAGCAGCACCAACAGGGGGCCGGTTATGAACACTGAAGCTTTCTTT.

This clone was detected once. V usage is TRBV5-6 and J usage is TRBJ1-2; TRBD1 might be the D (6 bases). Germline CDR1 reads SGHDT; CDR2 reads YYEEEE. The CDR3 sequence is 14 residues long. V gave up 0 bases and J gave up 8 bases, with 14 bases separating them. Here the CDR3 DNA reads TGTGCCAGCAGCTTGGTTGGTCCAGGGGTCGGCTACACCTTC. The encoded protein is CASSLVGPGVGYTF.

V gene TRBV7-6 combines with J gene TRBJ1-1; D ambiguous. Germline values: CDR1 SGHVS, CDR2 FNYEAQ. The CDR3 is made up of 13 amino acids. V gave up 6 bases and J gave up 0 bases, with 8 bases separating them. The CDR3, as DNA: TGTGCCAGCAGTGTAGACCTGAACACTGAAGCTTTCTTT. The encoded protein is CASSVDLNTEAFF. The entire variable domain, with the rest obtained from reference TRBV7-6 and TRBJ1-1, is as follows: GAGVSQSPRYKVTKRGQDVALRCDPISGHVSLYWYRQALGQGPEFLTYFNYEAQQDKSGLPNDRFSAERPEGSISTLTIQRTEQRDSAMYRCASSVDLNTEAFFGQGTRLTVV.

The chain joins TRBV19 to TRBJ1-5; D gene uncertain. The V gene lost 0 bases and the J gene lost 1 base, with 13 bases spanning the gap. This CDR3 contains 17 residues. Germline V gene data show CDR1 as LNHDA and CDR2 as SQIVND (reference sequence). The CDR3, as DNA: TGTGCCAGTAGTATAGATTTTCCCAGCCGGAGCAATCAGCCCCAGCATTTT. This gives the protein CASSIDFPSRSNQPQHF.